This T cell receptor (beta chain) was sequenced during a study of T cells expressing NK-cell markers. The overall study: CD3+CD56+NKG2C+, CD3+CD56+NKG2C- and CD3+CD56-NKG2C+ T cells, once sorted, supplied the TCR beta repertoires. Eight donors were sequenced, of whom seven were HCMV-seropositive, while the remaining one was HCMV-seronegative.

Whole-study findings and limits: Five to seven of the donors carried dominant NKG2C+ clonotypes that took up about 1.0-7.0% of their CD8+ T cells. These clonotypes additionally ranked first within the CD3+CD56-NKG2C+ fraction of a handful of donors.

To note about this clonotype: The target antigen is unknown.

Germline CDR1 reads MNHEY; CDR2 reads SVGEGT. The CDR3 covers 13 residues. TCRdb re-called the 5' RACE reads, yielding one record per CDR3 amino acid sequence without DNA. This repertoire includes hundreds of thousands of distinct CDR3 sequences. The clonotype comes from a woman aged 18 to 75 in good health. V gene TRBV6-2 or TRBV6-3 combines with J gene TRBJ1-5; TCRdb's D call of TRBD1 is untestable without DNA. Input material: blood T cells: a sorted CD56 or NKG2C T cell subset, CD4+ or CD8+ T cells, or bulk PBMC T cells (not recorded which). The CDR3 loop is CASRGTSNQPQHF.